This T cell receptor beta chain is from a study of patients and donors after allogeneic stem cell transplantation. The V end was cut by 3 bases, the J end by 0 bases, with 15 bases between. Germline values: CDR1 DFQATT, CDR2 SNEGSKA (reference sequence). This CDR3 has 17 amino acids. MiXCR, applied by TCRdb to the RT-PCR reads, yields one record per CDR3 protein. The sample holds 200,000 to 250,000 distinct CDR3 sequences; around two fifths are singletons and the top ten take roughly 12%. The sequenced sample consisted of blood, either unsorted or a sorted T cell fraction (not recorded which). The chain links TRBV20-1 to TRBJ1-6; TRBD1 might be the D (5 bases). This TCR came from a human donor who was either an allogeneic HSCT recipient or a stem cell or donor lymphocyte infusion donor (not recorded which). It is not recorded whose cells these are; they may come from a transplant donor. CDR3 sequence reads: CSASVGDVFSYNSPLHF. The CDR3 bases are TGCAGTGCTAGTGTAGGGGACGTCTTCTCCTATAATTCACCCCTCCACTTT.